This entry describes one T cell receptor (beta chain). No antigen is known for it. An end of the junction does not agree with germline; a read error may underlie this. The data were taken from a study of radiation and T cells in renal cell carcinoma. Study-level findings and limits: In blood, top tumor clones expanded by 2 weeks, shrinking by 4.

Some clones are missing from TCRdb's copy, which holds only in-frame ones; the method was immunoSEQ multiplex PCR. This sample has roughly 160,000 clones, with 88% found just once. Stated time point: blood 4 weeks post-SBRT, at nephrectomy. As for treatment: 15 Gy SBRT to primary tumor, nephrectomy 4 weeks later. Nephrectomy followed 15 Gy stereotactic body radiation by 4 weeks. This CDR3 has 11 residues. Per the germline V gene, CDR1 is DFQATT and CDR2 is SNEGSKA (reference sequence). The TCR sequence derives from a woman between 45 and 60 years old with renal cell carcinoma. Source: blood, taken from a patient whose treatment included radiotherapy and nephrectomy. The J gene is TRBJ2-2, the V gene TRBV20-1; D is ambiguous. CDR3 amino acids: CSAGDTGELFF. CDR3 DNA: TGCAGTGCTGGAGATACCGGGGAGCTGTTTTTT.